The clone carrying this TCR beta chain was picked up a small number of times. Antigen: not known. This sample was taken from a study of CD8+ T cells in alopecia areata. General observations from the study: TCRs were shared less clearly across patients than in mice, possibly for HLA-related reasons. Lesional scalp, notably in alopecia totalis/universalis, had clonality above that of normal scalp.

Regarding treatment: oral pan-JAK inhibitor, 5-10 mg twice daily. Trimming shortened V by 7 bases and J by 8 bases, and 15 bases separated the two germline ends. CDR3 size: 12 residues. Germline-derived CDR1 and CDR2 are SGHNT and YYREEE (reference sequence). Extracted RNA was reverse transcribed into cDNA, the sequencing template. The repertoire was sequenced with immunoSEQ multiplex PCR; TCRdb's copy has only in-frame clones and lacks some. The table records under 200,000 clones, approximately 65% of them present only once. Material: CD4+ T cells sorted from blood, obtained at week 4, from a patient treated with tofacitinib. This clonotype originated in a human donor with alopecia areata. The V gene is TRBV5-4, the J gene TRBJ1-2; D is ambiguous. The CDR3 is CASRSFEDGYTF. The CDR3 nucleotides are TGTGCCAGCCGCTCTTTCGAGGACGGCTACACCTTC.